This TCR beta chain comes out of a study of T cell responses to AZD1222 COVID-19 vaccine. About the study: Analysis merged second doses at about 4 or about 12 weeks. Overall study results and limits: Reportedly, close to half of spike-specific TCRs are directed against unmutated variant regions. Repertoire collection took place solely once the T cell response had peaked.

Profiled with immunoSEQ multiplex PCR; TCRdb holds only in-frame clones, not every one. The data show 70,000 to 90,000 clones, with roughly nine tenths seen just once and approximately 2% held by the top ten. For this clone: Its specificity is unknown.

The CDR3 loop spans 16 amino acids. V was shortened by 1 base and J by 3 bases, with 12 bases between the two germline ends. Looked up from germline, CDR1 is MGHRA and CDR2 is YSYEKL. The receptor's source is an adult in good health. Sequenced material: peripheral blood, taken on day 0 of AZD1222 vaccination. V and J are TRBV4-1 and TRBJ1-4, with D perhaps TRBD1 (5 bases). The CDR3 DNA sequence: TGCGCCAGCAGCCAAGCCGGGGCCCGGGCTAATGAAAAACTGTTTTTT. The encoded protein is CASSQAGARANEKLFF.